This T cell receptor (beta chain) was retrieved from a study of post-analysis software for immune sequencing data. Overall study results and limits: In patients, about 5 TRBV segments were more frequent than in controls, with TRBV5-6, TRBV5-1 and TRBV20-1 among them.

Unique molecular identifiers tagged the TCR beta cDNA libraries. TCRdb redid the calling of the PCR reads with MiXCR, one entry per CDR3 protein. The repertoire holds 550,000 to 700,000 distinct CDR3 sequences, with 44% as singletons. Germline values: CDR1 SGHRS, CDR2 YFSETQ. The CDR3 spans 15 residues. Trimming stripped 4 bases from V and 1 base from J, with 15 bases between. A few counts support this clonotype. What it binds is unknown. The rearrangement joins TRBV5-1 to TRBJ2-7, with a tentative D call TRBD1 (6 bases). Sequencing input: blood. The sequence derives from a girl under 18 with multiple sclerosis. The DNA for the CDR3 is TGCGCCAGCAGCCAGGGGCGGACGGAGTCCTACGAGCAGTACTTC. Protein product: CASSQGRTESYEQYF.